This T cell receptor beta chain was identified during a study of T cell responses to AZD1222 COVID-19 vaccine. Regarding the study as a whole: Increases in Spike-specific TCR breadth and depth were seen after two AZD1222 doses. White British people made up most donors, females outnumbered males, and clonal diversity was possibly underestimated.

As to this clone: Antigen unknown.

The germline V gene has CDR1 WSHSY and CDR2 SAAADI. There are 12 residues in the CDR3. Trimming removed 5 bases from V and 2 bases from J, with 6 bases in between. The method was immunoSEQ multiplex PCR; TCRdb's version includes in-frame clones alone and lacks a portion of them. The sample shows 100,000 to 150,000 clones, about 92% of them seen only once. Doses given second, at about 4 or about 12 weeks, were pooled. This receptor was identified in an adult who received the AZD1222 COVID-19 vaccine. The material sequenced was peripheral blood, taken 28 days after the second AZD1222 dose. The J gene is TRBJ1-2, the V gene TRBV10-2; tentative D call: TRBD1 (5 bases). The CDR3 reads CASSRQNYGYTF. The CDR3 DNA follows: TGCGCCAGCAGTCGACAGAACTATGGCTACACCTTC.